These 18 T cell receptor beta chains were all obtained from the same sample, sequenced in a study of cytomegalovirus exposure and HLA in healthy donors. The PCR employed 60 Vbeta primers together with 13 Jbeta primers. Only in-frame clones appear in the TCRdb table, and some are missing; sequencing was by immunoSEQ multiplex PCR. The profile shows some 84,000 clones, 60% to 85% of them singletons. The sample taken for sequencing was PBMCs. The source of these receptors is a boy aged 5 to 17 in good health and CMV-seronegative.

V and J are TRBV9 and TRBJ1-5; no definite D call. Between the trimmed V and J ends, which lost 0 bases and 0 bases, there was a span of 7 bases. The germline gives CDR1 SGDLS, CDR2 YYNGEE. This CDR3 region has 15 residues. The CDR3 sequence: CASSVGRGSNQPQHF. The CDR3 nucleotides read TGTGCCAGCAGCGTAGGGCGGGGTAGCAATCAGCCCCAGCATTTT.

This clone has a single count. The V gene is TRBV4-1, the J gene TRBJ2-2, with 9 positions matching TRBD2. Germline CDR1 MGHRA, CDR2 YSYEKL. V lost 5 bases, J lost 4 bases, and 8 bases stayed unmatched. The CDR3 extends over 16 amino acids. The CDR3 here is CASSTLTSGTTGELFF. The CDR3 bases are TGCGCCAGCAGCACCCTGACTAGCGGAACCACCGGGGAGCTGTTTTTT.

This clone has only one observation. This chain links TRBV9 with TRBJ1-4; 12 positions match TRBD1. The CDR3 extends over 16 amino acids. V lost 4 bases, J lost 4 bases, and 5 bases stayed unmatched. Germline V gene data show CDR1 as SGDLS and CDR2 as YYNGEE. Here the CDR3 DNA reads TGTGCCAGCAGCTTGGGGACAGGGGGCTATAATGAAAAACTGTTTTTT. Protein: CASSLGTGGYNEKLFF. Based on the CDR3 plus reference TRBV9 and TRBJ1-4, the full variable domain is DSGVTQTPKHLITATGQRVTLRCSPRSGDLSVYWYQQSLDQGLQFLIQYYNGEERAKGNILERFSAQQFPDLHSELNLSSLELGDSALYFCASSLGTGGYNEKLFFGSGTQLSVL.

The rearrangement links TRBV5-4 to TRBJ1-6; 9 bases match TRBD1. This CDR3 region has 16 residues. J gave up 4 bases and V 4 bases, and 6 bases lay outside the gene matches. Germline-derived CDR1 and CDR2 are SGHNT and YYREEE (reference sequence). The CDR3: CASSATGGRYNSPLHF. CDR3 DNA: TGTGCCAGCAGCGCAACAGGGGGCAGGTATAATTCACCCCTCCACTTT.

As concerns this clone: Distinct nucleotide sequences in the sample also encode this CDR3. V usage is TRBV27 and J usage is TRBJ1-5; D unclear. The length of the CDR3 is 14 residues. Germline values: CDR1 MNHEY, CDR2 SMNVEV (reference sequence). V shed 3 bases and J shed 1 base, with 7 bases lying between them. The CDR3 spells CASSLAGSNQPQHF. The CDR3 nucleotides read TGTGCCAGCAGTTTGGCAGGCAGCAATCAGCCCCAGCATTTT.

The rearrangement joins TRBV27 to TRBJ1-5; 7 bases agree with TRBD1. Trimming at V came to 6 bases and at J to 9 bases, leaving 11 bases not matched to a gene. CDR3 length equals 14 residues. Germline CDR1 reads MNHEY; CDR2 reads SMNVEV (reference sequence). CDR3 amino acids: CASSPGTVSRPQHF. CDR3 bases: TGTGCCAGCAGCCCTGGGACAGTGAGTCGGCCCCAGCATTTT.

The CDR3 spells CASSLVRREGPDTQYF. Here the CDR3 DNA reads TGTGCCAGCAGCTTGGTGAGGAGGGAGGGGCCAGATACGCAGTATTTT. The genes are TRBV5-4 and TRBJ2-3, with 7 bases lining up with TRBD2. Germline loops: CDR1 SGHNT, CDR2 YYREEE (reference sequence). V shed 0 bases, J shed 4 bases, and the junction held 8 bases outside the gene matches. The CDR3 covers 16 residues.

The genes are TRBV19 and TRBJ1-2; tentatively, D is TRBD1 (5 bases). This CDR3 contains 11 residues. CDR1 is LNHDA, CDR2 SQIVND, per germline (reference sequence). The V and J ends lost 3 bases and 8 bases respectively, with 7 bases between them. The CDR3 region has the DNA TGTGCCAGTAGTATGGGGCGCGGCTACACCTTC. Translation: CASSMGRGYTF.

The count of this clone is one. The V gene is TRBV9, the J gene TRBJ1-3; D perhaps matches TRBD1 (5 bases). In germline, CDR1 is SGDLS, CDR2 YYNGEE. The CDR3 consists of 15 residues. V dropped 0 bases and J dropped 1 base, with 8 bases sitting between them. CDR3 sequence: CASSVGGGSGNTIYF. In DNA form, the CDR3 reads TGTGCCAGCAGCGTAGGGGGGGGGTCTGGAAACACCATATATTTT.

V is TRBV7-2 and J is TRBJ2-4; a weak D match, TRBD1 (5 bases). In germline, CDR1 is SGHTA, CDR2 FQGNSA. The V end was cut by 5 bases, the J end by 0 bases, with 11 bases between. This CDR3 spans 15 amino acids. In DNA, the CDR3 is TGTGCCAGCAGCCCGATGGGGCTAGCCAAAAACATTCAGTACTTC. This sequence encodes CASSPMGLAKNIQYF.

This chain uses TRBV9 with TRBJ2-7; TRBD1 might be the D (7 bases). From germline, CDR1 is SGDLS and CDR2 YYNGEE. The CDR3 spans 14 residues. The V gene lost 3 bases and the J gene lost 2 bases, with 12 bases spanning the gap. The CDR3 coding sequence is TGTGCCAGCAGCGAAGGAGGGGGCGCCTACGAGCAGTACTTC. This encodes CASSEGGGAYEQYF.

The chain joins TRBV7-9 to TRBJ1-3, with TRBD1 as a possible D gene (5 bases). V was cut by 8 bases and J by 4 bases, with 15 bases left in between. There are 14 residues in the CDR3. Germline assignment: CDR1 SEHNR and CDR2 FQNEAQ (reference sequence). Written as DNA, the CDR3 is TGTGCCAGCGGTTTGGTGGAGGGGGGAAACACCATATATTTT. This encodes CASGLVEGGNTIYF.

This rearrangement joins TRBV4-3 to TRBJ1-1; TRBD1 agrees at 10 bases. The germline V gene encodes CDR1 LGHNA and CDR2 YSLEER. CDR3 size: 15 residues. The trim removed 1 base at V and 7 bases at J, leaving 6 bases unmatched. CDR3 loop: CASSQGTGGGGEAFF. CDR3 nucleotides: TGCGCCAGCAGCCAAGGGACAGGGGGGGGAGGTGAAGCTTTCTTT.

The V gene is TRBV30, the J gene TRBJ1-1, with D possibly TRBD1 on 6 matching bases. Trimming removed 3 bases from V and 6 bases from J, with 11 bases in between. The CDR3 has 12 amino acids. Germline V gene lookup returns CDR1 GTSNPN and CDR2 SVGIG (reference sequence). CDR3 sequence reads: CAWRPGAAEAFF. The CDR3 nucleotides read TGTGCCTGGAGGCCAGGGGCTGCTGAAGCTTTCTTT.

This chain joins TRBV10-1 and TRBJ1-1; D call uncertain. This CDR3 has 13 residues. Trimming pared 8 bases from V and 4 bases from J, leaving 14 bases between. The germline gives CDR1 WNHNN, CDR2 SYGVQD (reference sequence). This chain's CDR3 is CASRAGRGTEAFF. The CDR3 coding sequence is TGCGCCAGCCGTGCAGGACGGGGCACTGAAGCTTTCTTT.

The chain employs TRBV7-9 and TRBJ1-6, with 8 bases that match TRBD1. Trimming cost V 6 bases and J 7 bases; bases outside gene matches: 2. The CDR3 has 13 amino acids. Looked up from germline, CDR1 is SEHNR and CDR2 is FQNEAQ (reference sequence). The CDR3 nucleotides read TGTGCCAGCAGATCAGGGGGCAATTCACCCCTCCACTTT. It is translated as CASRSGGNSPLHF.

This clone was detected a few times. V is TRBV27 and J is TRBJ2-2; unclear D gene. Germline lookup yields CDR1 MNHEY and CDR2 SMNVEV (reference sequence). Trimming cost V 7 bases and J 6 bases, with 12 bases left between them. This CDR3 is built from 13 residues. The CDR3 bases are TGTGCCAGCAATGGAGTTCGCTCCGGGGAGCTGTTTTTT. Translating it yields CASNGVRSGELFF.

The rearrangement joins TRBV5-4 to TRBJ2-5; D might be TRBD2 (5 bases). V gave up 0 bases and J gave up 4 bases, with 13 bases separating them. This CDR3 comprises 15 residues. Germline V lookup: CDR1 SGHNT, CDR2 YYREEE (reference sequence). The CDR3 here is CASSLETGRPETQYF. The CDR3 DNA follows: TGTGCCAGCAGCTTGGAGACGGGGAGACCAGAGACCCAGTACTTC.